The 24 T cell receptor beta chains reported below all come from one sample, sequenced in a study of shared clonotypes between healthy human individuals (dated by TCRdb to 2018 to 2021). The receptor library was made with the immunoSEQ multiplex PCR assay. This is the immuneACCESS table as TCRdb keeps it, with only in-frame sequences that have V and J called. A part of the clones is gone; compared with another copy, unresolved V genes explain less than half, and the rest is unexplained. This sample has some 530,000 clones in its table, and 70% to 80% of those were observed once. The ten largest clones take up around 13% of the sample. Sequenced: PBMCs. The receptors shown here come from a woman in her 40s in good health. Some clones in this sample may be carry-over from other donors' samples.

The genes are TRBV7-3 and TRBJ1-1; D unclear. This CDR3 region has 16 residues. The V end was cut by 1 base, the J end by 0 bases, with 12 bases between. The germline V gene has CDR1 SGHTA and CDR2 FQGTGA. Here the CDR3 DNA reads TGTGCCAGCAGCTTAAACCCCGCCGGTTTGAACACTGAAGCTTTCTTT. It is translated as CASSLNPAGLNTEAFF.

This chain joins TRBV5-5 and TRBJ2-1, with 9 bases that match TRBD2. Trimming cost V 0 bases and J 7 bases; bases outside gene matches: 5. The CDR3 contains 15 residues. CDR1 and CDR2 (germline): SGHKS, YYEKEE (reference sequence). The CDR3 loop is CASSLASGRRNEQFF. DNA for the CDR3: TGTGCCAGCAGCTTGGCGAGCGGGAGGAGGAATGAGCAGTTCTTC.

CDR3 in amino acids: CASSRGLAGGPLSNTQYF. The CDR3 bases are TGCGCCAGCAGCCGAGGACTAGCGGGAGGGCCTTTAAGTAATACGCAGTATTTT. This sequence joins TRBV4-3 and TRBJ2-3; TRBD2 matches at 15 bases. Germline loops: CDR1 LGHNA, CDR2 YSLEER. The CDR3 length is 18 residues. Trimming removed 4 bases from V and 7 bases from J; junction bases left unmatched: 12.

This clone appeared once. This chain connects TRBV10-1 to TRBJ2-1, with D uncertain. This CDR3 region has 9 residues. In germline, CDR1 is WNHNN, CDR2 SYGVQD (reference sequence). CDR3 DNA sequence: TGCGCATGGTGCGGTGAGCAGTTCTTC. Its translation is CAWCGEQFF.

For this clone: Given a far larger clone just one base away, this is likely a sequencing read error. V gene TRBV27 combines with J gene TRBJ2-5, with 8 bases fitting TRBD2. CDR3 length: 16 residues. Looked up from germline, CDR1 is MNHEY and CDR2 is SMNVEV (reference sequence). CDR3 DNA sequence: TGTGCCAGCAGTAAATTCGGACTAGCTGGCCAAGGGACCCAGTACTTC. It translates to CASSKFGLAGQGTQYF.

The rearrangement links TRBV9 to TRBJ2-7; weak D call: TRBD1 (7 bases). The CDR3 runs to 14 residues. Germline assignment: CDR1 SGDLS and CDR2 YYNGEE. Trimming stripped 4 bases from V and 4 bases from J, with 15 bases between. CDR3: CASSLGQGGYEQYF. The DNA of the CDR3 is TGTGCCAGCAGCCTCGGGCAGGGGGGATACGAGCAGTACTTC.

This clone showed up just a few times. This CDR3 is CAWSVRLNTGELFF. In DNA, the CDR3 is TGTGCCTGGAGTGTACGGCTGAACACCGGGGAGCTGTTTTTT. The chain is built from TRBV30 and TRBJ2-2; D remains ambiguous. Germline CDR1 reads GTSNPN; CDR2 reads SVGIG (reference sequence). V was pared by 0 bases and J by 1 base, with 6 bases between. This CDR3 is built from 14 residues.

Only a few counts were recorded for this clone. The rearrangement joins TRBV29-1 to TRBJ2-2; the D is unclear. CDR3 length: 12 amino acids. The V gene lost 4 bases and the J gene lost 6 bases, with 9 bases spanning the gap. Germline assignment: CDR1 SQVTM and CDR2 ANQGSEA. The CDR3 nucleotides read TGCAGCGTTGCACAGATGGCCGGGGAGCTGTTTTTT. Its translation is CSVAQMAGELFF.

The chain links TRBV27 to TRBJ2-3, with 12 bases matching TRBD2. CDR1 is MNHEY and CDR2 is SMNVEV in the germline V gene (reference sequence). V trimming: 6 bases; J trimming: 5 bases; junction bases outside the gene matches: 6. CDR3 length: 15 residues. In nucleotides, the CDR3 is TGTGCCAGCAGGGGGCTAGCGGGAGGGGAAGATACGCAGTATTTT. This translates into CASRGLAGGEDTQYF.

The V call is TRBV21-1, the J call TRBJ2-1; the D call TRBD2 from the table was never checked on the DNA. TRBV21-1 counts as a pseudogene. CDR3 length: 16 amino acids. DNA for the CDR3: TGTGCCAGCAGGTCACAGACTAGCGGGAGTCTCAATGAGCAGTTCTTC. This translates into CASRSQTSGSLNEQFF.

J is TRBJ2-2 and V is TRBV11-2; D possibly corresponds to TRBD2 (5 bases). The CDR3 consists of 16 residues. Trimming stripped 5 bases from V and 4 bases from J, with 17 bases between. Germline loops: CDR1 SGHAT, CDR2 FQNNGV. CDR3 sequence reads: CASSAYGDSSTGELFF. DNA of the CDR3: TGTGCCAGCAGCGCCTACGGGGATTCTTCCACCGGGGAGCTGTTTTTT.

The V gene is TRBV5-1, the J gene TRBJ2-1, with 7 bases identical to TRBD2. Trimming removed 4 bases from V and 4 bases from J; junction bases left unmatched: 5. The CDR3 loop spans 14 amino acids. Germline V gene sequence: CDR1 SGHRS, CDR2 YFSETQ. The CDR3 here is CASSGGDSYNEQFF. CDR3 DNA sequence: TGCGCCAGCAGCGGGGGGGACTCTTACAATGAGCAGTTCTTC.

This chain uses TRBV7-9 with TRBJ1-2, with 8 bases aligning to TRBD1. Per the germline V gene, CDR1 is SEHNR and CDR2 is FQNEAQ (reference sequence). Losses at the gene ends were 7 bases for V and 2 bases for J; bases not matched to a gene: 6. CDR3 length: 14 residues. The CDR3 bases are TGTGCCAGCACCACCGCAGGGGGCAACTATGGCTACACCTTC. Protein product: CASTTAGGNYGYTF.

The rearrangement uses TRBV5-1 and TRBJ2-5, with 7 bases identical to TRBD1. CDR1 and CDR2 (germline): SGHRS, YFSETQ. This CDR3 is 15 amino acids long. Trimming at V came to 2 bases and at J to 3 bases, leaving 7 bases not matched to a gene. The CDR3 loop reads CASSFTDRSKETQYF. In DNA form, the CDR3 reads TGCGCCAGCAGCTTCACGGACAGGTCCAAAGAGACCCAGTACTTC.

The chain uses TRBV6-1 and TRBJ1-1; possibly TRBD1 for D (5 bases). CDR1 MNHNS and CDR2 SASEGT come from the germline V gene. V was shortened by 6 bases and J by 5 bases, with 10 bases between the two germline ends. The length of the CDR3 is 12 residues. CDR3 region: CASRWGDTEAFF. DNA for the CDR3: TGTGCCAGCAGGTGGGGGGATACTGAAGCTTTCTTT.

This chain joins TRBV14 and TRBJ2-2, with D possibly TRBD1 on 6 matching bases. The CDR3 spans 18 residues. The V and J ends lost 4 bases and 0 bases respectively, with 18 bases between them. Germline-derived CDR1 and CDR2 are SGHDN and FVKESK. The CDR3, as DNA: TGTGCCAGCAGCCGCCTACCCGGACAGAATCCGAACACCGGGGAGCTGTTTTTT. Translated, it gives CASSRLPGQNPNTGELFF.

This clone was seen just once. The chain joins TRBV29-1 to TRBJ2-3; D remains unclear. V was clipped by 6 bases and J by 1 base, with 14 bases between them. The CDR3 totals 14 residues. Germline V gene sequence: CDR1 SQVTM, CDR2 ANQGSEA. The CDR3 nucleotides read TGCAGCGTCCAAAGCGCAAGGGGCACAGATACGCAGTATTTT. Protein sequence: CSVQSARGTDTQYF.

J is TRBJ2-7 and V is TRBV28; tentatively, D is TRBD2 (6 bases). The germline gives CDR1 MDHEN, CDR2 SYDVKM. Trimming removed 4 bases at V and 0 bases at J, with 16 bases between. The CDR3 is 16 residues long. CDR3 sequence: CASSSSWDFGSYEQYF. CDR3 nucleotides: TGTGCCAGCAGTTCCTCTTGGGACTTTGGCTCCTACGAGCAGTACTTC.

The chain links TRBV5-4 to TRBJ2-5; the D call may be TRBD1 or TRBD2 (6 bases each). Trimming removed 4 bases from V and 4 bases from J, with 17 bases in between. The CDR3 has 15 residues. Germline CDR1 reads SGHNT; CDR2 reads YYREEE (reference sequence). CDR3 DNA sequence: TGTGCCAGCAGCCCCTGGGGGGCTGGAGGAGAGACCCAGTACTTC. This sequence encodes CASSPWGAGGETQYF.

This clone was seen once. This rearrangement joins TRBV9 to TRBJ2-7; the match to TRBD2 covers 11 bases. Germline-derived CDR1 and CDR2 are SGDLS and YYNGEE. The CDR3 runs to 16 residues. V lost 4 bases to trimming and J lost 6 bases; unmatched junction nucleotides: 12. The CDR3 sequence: CASSLTGLAGGIEQYF. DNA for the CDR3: TGTGCCAGCAGCCTTACCGGGCTAGCGGGAGGTATCGAGCAGTACTTC.

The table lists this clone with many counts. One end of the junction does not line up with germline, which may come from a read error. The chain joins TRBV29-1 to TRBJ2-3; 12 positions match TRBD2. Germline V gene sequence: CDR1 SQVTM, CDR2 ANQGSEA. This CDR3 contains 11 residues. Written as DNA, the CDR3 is TGCAGCGTTGGTAGGACTAGCGGGACTCGTTTT. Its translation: CSVGRTSGTRF.

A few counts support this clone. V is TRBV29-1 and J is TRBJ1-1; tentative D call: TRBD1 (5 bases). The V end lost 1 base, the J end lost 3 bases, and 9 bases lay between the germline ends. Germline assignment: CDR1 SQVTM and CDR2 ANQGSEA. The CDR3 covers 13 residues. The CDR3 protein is CSVEGTGYTEAFF. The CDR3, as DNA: TGCAGCGTTGAAGGTACAGGATACACTGAAGCTTTCTTT. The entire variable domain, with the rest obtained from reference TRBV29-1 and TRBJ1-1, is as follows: SAVISQKPSRDICQRGTSLTIQCQVDSQVTMMFWYRQQPGQSLTLIATANQGSEATYESGFVIDKFPISRPNLTFSTLTVSNMSPEDSSIYLCSVEGTGYTEAFFGQGTRLTVV.

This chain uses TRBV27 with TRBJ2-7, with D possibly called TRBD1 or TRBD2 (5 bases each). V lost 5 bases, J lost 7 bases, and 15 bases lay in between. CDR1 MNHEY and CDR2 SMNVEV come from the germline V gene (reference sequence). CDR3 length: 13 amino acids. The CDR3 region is CASSLRGKLEQYF. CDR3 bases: TGTGCCAGCAGTCTACGGGGCAAACTGGAGCAGTACTTC.

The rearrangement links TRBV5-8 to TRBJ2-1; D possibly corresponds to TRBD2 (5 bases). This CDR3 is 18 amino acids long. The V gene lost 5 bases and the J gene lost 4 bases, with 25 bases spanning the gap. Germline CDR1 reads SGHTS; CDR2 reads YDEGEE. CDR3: CASRFGLLSSGIYNEQFF. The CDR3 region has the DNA TGTGCCAGCAGATTCGGCTTACTTAGCTCGGGAATTTACAATGAGCAGTTCTTC.